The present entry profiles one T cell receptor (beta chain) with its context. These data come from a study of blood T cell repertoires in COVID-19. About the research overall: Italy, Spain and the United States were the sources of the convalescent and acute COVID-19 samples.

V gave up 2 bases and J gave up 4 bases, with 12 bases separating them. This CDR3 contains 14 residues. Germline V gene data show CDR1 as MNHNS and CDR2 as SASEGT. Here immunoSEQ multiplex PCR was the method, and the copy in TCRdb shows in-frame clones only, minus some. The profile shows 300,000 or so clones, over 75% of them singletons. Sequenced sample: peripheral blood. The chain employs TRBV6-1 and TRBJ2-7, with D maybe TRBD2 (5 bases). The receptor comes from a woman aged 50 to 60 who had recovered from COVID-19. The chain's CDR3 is CASSELWGAYEQYF. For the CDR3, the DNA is TGTGCCAGCAGTGAATTATGGGGAGCATACGAGCAGTACTTC.